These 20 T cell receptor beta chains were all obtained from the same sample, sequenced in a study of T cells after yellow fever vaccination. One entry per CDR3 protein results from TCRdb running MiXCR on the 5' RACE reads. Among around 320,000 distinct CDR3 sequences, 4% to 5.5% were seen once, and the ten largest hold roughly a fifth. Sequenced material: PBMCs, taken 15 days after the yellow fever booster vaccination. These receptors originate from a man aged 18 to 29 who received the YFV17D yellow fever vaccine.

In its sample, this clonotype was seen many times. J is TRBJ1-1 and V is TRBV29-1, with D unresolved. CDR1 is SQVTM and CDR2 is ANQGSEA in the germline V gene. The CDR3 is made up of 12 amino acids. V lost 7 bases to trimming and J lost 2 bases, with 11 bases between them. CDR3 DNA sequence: TGCAGCGGCATGACGGGAAACACTGAAGCTTTCTTT. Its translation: CSGMTGNTEAFF.

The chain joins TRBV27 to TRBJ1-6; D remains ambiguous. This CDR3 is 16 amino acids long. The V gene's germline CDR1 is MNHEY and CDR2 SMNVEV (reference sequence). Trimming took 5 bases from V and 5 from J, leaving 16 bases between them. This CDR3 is CASSRVMVSHNSPLHF. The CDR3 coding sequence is TGTGCCAGCAGTCGCGTAATGGTTAGCCATAATTCACCCCTCCACTTT.

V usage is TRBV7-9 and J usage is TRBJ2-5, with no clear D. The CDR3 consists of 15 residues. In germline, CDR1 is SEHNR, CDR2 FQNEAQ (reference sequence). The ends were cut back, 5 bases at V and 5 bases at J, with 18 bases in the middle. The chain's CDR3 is CASSLRTPLDETQYF. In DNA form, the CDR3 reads TGTGCCAGCAGCCTCCGGACCCCGCTGGATGAGACCCAGTACTTC.

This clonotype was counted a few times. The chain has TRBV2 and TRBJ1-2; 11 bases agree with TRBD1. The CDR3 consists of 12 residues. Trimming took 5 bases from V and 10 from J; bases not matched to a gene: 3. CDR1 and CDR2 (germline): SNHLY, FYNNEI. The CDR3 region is CASSPGQGVYTF. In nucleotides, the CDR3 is TGTGCCAGCAGTCCGGGACAGGGGGTCTACACCTTC.

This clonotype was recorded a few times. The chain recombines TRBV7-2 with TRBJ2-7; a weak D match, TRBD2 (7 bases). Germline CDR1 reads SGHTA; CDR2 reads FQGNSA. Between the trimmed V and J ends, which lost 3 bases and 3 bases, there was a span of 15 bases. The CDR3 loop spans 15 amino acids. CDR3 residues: CASSLAWGGRYEQYF. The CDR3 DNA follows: TGTGCCAGCAGCTTGGCTTGGGGGGGGCGCTACGAGCAGTACTTC. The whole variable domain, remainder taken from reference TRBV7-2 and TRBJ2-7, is GAGVSQSPSNKVTEKGKDVELRCDPISGHTALYWYRQSLGQGLEFLIYFQGNSAPDKSGLPSDRFSAERTGGSVSTLTIQRTQQEDSAVYLCASSLAWGGRYEQYFGPGTRLTVT.

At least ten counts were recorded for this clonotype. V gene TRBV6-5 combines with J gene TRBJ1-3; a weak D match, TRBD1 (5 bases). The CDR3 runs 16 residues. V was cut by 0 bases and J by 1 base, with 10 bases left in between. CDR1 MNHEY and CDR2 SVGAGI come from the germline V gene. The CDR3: CASSYSGGVSGNTIYF. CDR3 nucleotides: TGTGCCAGCAGTTACTCGGGGGGGGTTTCTGGAAACACCATATATTTT.

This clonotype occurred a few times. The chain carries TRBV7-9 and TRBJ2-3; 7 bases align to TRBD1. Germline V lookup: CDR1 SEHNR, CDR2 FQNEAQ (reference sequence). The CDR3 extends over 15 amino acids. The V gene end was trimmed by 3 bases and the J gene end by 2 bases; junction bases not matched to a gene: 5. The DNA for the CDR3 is TGTGCCAGCAGCTTGGGACAGTCCTACACAGATACGCAGTATTTT. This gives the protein CASSLGQSYTDTQYF.

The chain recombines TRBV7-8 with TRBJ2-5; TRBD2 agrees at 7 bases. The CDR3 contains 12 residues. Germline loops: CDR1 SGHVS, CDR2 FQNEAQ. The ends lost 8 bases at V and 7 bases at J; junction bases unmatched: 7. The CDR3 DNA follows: TGTGCCAGCTGGCTACCGGGGGGGACCCAGTACTTC. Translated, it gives CASWLPGGTQYF.

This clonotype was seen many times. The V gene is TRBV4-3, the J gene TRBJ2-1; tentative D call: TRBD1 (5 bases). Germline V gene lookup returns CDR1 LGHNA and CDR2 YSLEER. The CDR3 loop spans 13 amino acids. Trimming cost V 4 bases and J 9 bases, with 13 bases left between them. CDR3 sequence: CASSPQGTGEQFF. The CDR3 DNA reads TGCGCCAGCAGCCCGCAGGGAACGGGTGAGCAGTTCTTC.

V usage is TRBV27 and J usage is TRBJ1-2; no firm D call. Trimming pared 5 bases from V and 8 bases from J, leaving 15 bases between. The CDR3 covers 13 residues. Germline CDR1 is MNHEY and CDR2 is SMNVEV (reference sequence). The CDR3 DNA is TGTGCCAGCAGTGCGTATGGGGTGGGGGGCTACACCTTC. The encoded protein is CASSAYGVGGYTF.

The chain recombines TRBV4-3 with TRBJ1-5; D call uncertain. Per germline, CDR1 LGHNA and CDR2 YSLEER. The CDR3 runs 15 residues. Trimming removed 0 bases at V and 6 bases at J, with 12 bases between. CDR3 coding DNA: TGCGCCAGCAGCCAAGATACGAGGGTCGGTCAGCCCCAGCATTTT. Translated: CASSQDTRVGQPQHF.

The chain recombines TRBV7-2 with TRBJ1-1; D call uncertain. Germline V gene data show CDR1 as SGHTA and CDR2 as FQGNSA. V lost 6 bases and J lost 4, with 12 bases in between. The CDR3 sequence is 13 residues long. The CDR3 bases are TGTGCCAGCAGTTCTAACTGGGGCACTGAAGCTTTCTTT. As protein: CASSSNWGTEAFF.

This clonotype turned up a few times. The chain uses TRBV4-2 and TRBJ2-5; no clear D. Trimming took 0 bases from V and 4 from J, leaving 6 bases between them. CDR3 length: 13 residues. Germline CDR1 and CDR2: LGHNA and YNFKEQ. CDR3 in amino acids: CASSQEGRETQYF. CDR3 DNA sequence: TGTGCCAGCAGCCAAGAAGGGCGAGAGACCCAGTACTTC.

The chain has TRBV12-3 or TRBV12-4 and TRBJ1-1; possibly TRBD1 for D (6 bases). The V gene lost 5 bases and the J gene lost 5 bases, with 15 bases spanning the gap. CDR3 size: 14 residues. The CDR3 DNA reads TGTGCCAGCAGTCTAAGGGGGAAGGGAACTGAAGCTTTCTTT. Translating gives CASSLRGKGTEAFF.

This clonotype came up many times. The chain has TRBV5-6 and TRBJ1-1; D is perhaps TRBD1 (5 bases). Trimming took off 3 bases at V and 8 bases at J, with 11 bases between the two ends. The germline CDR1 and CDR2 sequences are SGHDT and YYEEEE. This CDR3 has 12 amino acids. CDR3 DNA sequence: TGTGCCAGCAGCTCAGGGAATAGGGAAGCTTTCTTT. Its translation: CASSSGNREAFF. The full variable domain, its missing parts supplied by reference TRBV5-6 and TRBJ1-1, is DAGVTQSPTHLIKTRGQQVTLRCSPKSGHDTVSWYQQALGQGPQFIFQYYEEEERQRGNFPDRFSGHQFPNYSSELNVNALLLGDSALYLCASSSGNREAFFGQGTRLTVV.

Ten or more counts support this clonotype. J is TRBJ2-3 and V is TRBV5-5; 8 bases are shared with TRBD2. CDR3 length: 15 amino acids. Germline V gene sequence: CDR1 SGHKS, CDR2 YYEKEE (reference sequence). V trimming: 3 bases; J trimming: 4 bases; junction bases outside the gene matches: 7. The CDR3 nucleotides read TGTGCCAGCAGCTCGACTAGCGTCGCCGCAGATACGCAGTATTTT. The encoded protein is CASSSTSVAADTQYF.

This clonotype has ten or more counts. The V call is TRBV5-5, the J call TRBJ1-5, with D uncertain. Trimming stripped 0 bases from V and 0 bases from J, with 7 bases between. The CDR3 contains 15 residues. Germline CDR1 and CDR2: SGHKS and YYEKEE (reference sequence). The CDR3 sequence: CASSLDPGSNQPQHF. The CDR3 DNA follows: TGTGCCAGCAGCTTGGATCCGGGTAGCAATCAGCCCCAGCATTTT.

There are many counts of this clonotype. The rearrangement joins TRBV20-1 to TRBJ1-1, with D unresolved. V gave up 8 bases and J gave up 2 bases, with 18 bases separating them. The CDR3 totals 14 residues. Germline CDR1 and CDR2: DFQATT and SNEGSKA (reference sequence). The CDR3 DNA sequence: TGCAGTTCCCGGAGACAAATAACTAACACTGAAGCTTTCTTT. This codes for CSSRRQITNTEAFF.

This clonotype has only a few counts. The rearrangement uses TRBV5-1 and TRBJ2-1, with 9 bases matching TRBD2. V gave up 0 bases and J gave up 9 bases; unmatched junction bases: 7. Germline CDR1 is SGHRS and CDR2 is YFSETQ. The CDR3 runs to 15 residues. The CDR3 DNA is TGCGCCAGCAGCTTGGGGAGGGGACTAGCCGGTGAGCAGTTCTTC. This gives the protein CASSLGRGLAGEQFF.

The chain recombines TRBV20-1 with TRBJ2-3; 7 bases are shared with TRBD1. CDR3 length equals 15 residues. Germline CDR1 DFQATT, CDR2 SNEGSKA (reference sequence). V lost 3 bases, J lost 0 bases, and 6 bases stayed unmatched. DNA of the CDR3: TGCAGTGCTAGTACCCGGACAGGCAGCACAGATACGCAGTATTTT. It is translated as CSASTRTGSTDTQYF.